This TCR beta chain was found in a study of beta chain features in type 1 diabetes. CDR3 length: 13 amino acids. Germline values: CDR1 SQVTM, CDR2 ANQGSEA. After removal of 8 bases from V and 1 base from J, the junction contained 3 bases not matched to a gene. Of note for this clone: Its target is unknown.

Cell sorting via CD45RO/CCR7/CD25/CD127/CD95/CD27 was performed to obtain CD4+ naive, central memory, regulatory and stem cell-like memory cells. Study conclusions and caveats: For patients, the naive, central memory and Treg TCRB repertoires appeared more alike than for healthy donors.

Expressed TCRB transcripts were sequenced because the isolated RNA had all been reverse transcribed beforehand. TCRdb's table, derived via immunoSEQ multiplex PCR, lists solely in-frame clones and lacks some. The table has hundreds of thousands of clones, around 12% seen once. This clonotype was obtained from a man aged 18-30 years in good health. The sequencing input was naive CD4+ T cells from blood. The rearrangement uses TRBV29-1 and TRBJ2-3; 10 bases map to TRBD2. For the CDR3, the DNA is TGCAGCTTAGGGACTAGCGGCACAGATACGCAGTATTTT. Translated: CSLGTSGTDTQYF.